The 29 T cell receptor beta chains below were found in one sample sequenced in a study of blood T cell repertoires in COVID-19. Profiled with immunoSEQ multiplex PCR; TCRdb holds only in-frame clones, not every one. This table holds about 170,000 clones, around four fifths found once. Sequences were obtained from peripheral blood. Every receptor here comes from a woman in her 70s with COVID-19, enrolled during active disease.

The chain employs TRBV10-1 and TRBJ1-2; possible D gene TRBD1, 6 bases. Trimming removed 0 bases at V and 4 bases at J, with 9 bases between. The CDR3 runs 14 residues. CDR1 and CDR2 (germline): WNHNN, SYGVQD (reference sequence). The CDR3 nucleotides are TGCGCCAGCAGTGAGTCGACAGGCCCCTATGGCTACACCTTC. Translating gives CASSESTGPYGYTF.

A remark on this clone: One junction end disagrees with the germline gene, perhaps due to a read error. This sequence joins TRBV5-5 and TRBJ2-1, with 7 bases that match TRBD1. There are 14 residues in the CDR3. CDR1 SGHKS and CDR2 YYEKEE come from the germline V gene (reference sequence). The CDR3 sequence is CVSSPTGDYYEQFF. The CDR3 coding sequence is TGTGTCAGCTCCCCTACAGGGGATTACTATGAGCAGTTCTTC. Full variable domain (outside the CDR3, taken from reference TRBV5-5 and TRBJ2-1): DAGVTQSPTHLIKTRGQQVTLRCSPISGHKSVSWYQQVLGQGPQFIFQYYEKEERGRGNFPDRFSARQFPNYSSELNVNALLLGDSALYLCVSSPTGDYYEQFFGPGTRLTVL.

The rearrangement links TRBV7-9 to TRBJ2-3; 11 bases align to TRBD1. The V segment lost 6 bases and the J segment 3 bases; nucleotides outside the gene matches: 8. The CDR3 covers 16 residues. Per germline, CDR1 SEHNR and CDR2 FQNEAQ (reference sequence). The DNA of the CDR3 is TGTGCCAGCAGTCGTGCGGGGACAGGGGGGACAGATACGCAGTATTTT. Amino acid sequence: CASSRAGTGGTDTQYF.

The chain uses TRBV10-3 and TRBJ2-7; 13 bases match TRBD2. The CDR3 extends over 14 amino acids. V lost 6 bases and J lost 5; bases outside the gene matches: 4. Per germline, CDR1 ENHRY and CDR2 SYGVKD. CDR3 DNA sequence: TGTGCCATCAGGGGGACTAGCGGGATCGACGAGCAGTACTTC. It translates to CAIRGTSGIDEQYF.

This clone has just a few counts. The J gene is TRBJ1-2, the V gene TRBV10-3; weak D call: TRBD1 (5 bases). This CDR3 comprises 15 residues. The ends were cut back, 3 bases at V and 0 bases at J, with 11 bases in the middle. CDR1 is ENHRY and CDR2 is SYGVKD in the germline V gene. The chain's CDR3 is CAISDTTAANYGYTF. CDR3 nucleotides: TGTGCCATCAGTGACACGACAGCAGCTAACTATGGCTACACCTTC.

The rearrangement joins TRBV19 to TRBJ1-4; D ambiguous. There are 16 residues in the CDR3. The germline CDR1 and CDR2 sequences are LNHDA and SQIVND (reference sequence). Trimming removed 10 bases at V and 2 bases at J, with 20 bases between. The CDR3 nucleotides read TGTGCCACCTCGAGAGGGCCTCTCGGGACTAATGAAAAACTGTTTTTT. The encoded protein is CATSRGPLGTNEKLFF.

V gene TRBV7-8 combines with J gene TRBJ2-4; the D gene is possibly TRBD1 (6 bases). The germline V gene encodes CDR1 SGHVS and CDR2 FQNEAQ. CDR3 length: 15 amino acids. With 5 bases removed from V and 0 bases from J, the gap between germline ends came to 11 bases. CDR3 bases: TGTGCCAGCAGCGCACCGGGACAAGCCAAAAACATTCAGTACTTC. It yields the protein CASSAPGQAKNIQYF.

The gene calls are TRBV29-1 and TRBJ1-1; D remains ambiguous. The CDR3 covers 13 residues. CDR1 is SQVTM and CDR2 is ANQGSEA in the germline V gene. The V end was cut by 4 bases, the J end by 0 bases, with 9 bases between. DNA for the CDR3: TGCAGCGTTGTTCCCGGGATGAACACTGAAGCTTTCTTT. Translation gives CSVVPGMNTEAFF.

V and J are TRBV5-1 and TRBJ2-1, with D possibly TRBD2 on 5 matching bases. From germline, CDR1 is SGHRS and CDR2 YFSETQ. The V end lost 0 bases, the J end lost 7 bases, and 5 bases lay between the germline ends. The CDR3 is 12 residues long. CDR3 amino acids: CASSLAGNEQFF. For the CDR3, the DNA is TGCGCCAGCAGCTTGGCGGGAAATGAGCAGTTCTTC.

The chain employs TRBV28 and TRBJ2-7; D not certain. V lost 4 bases, J lost 3 bases, and 7 bases lay in between. The CDR3 length is 12 residues. CDR1 MDHEN and CDR2 SYDVKM come from the germline V gene. DNA of the CDR3: TGTGCCAGCAGTTCCCCAGACTACGAGCAGTACTTC. The encoded protein is CASSSPDYEQYF.

This clone was seen a few times. The V gene is TRBV5-5, the J gene TRBJ1-5; TRBD1 agrees at 8 bases. Trimming cost V 2 bases and J 2 bases; bases outside gene matches: 0. Germline V gene lookup returns CDR1 SGHKS and CDR2 YYEKEE (reference sequence). This CDR3 is 14 amino acids long. The CDR3 DNA follows: TGTGCCAGCAGCTTACAGGGGGGCAATCAGCCCCAGCATTTT. Protein product: CASSLQGGNQPQHF.

This clone was seen a few times. The genes are TRBV19 and TRBJ2-1, with 10 bases identical to TRBD2. The CDR3 contains 14 residues. Germline-derived CDR1 and CDR2 are LNHDA and SQIVND (reference sequence). The V segment lost 7 bases and the J segment 6 bases; nucleotides outside the gene matches: 6. CDR3 bases: TGTGCCAGTAAGAGTCTAGCGGGAGTCAATGAGCAGTTCTTC. Translated, it gives CASKSLAGVNEQFF.

The genes are TRBV30 and TRBJ1-6; the D gene is possibly TRBD1 (5 bases). This CDR3 is 16 amino acids long. Germline V lookup: CDR1 GTSNPN, CDR2 SVGIG (reference sequence). The ends were cut back, 2 bases at V and 9 bases at J, with 20 bases in the middle. The CDR3 spells CAWSPPYPRESSPLHF. The CDR3 DNA reads as TGTGCCTGGAGTCCTCCCTATCCCAGGGAATCTTCACCCCTCCACTTT.

This chain connects TRBV5-1 to TRBJ1-3; 8 bases map to TRBD1. Unmatched junction bases numbered 6, after V lost 4 bases and J lost 6 bases. Germline V gene data show CDR1 as SGHRS and CDR2 as YFSETQ. The CDR3 is made up of 14 amino acids. The CDR3 coding sequence is TGCGCCAGCAGCGTACAGGGGGTTACAAACACCATATATTTT. Protein sequence: CASSVQGVTNTIYF.

The chain has TRBV19 and TRBJ2-7, with no clear D. The CDR3 runs to 11 residues. The ends were cut back, 3 bases at V and 4 bases at J, with 4 bases in the middle. The germline V gene encodes CDR1 LNHDA and CDR2 SQIVND (reference sequence). The CDR3: CASSIVYEQYV. The CDR3, as DNA: TGTGCCAGTAGTATCGTGTACGAGCAGTACGTC.

The chain has TRBV28 and TRBJ1-2, with D unclear. From germline, CDR1 is MDHEN and CDR2 SYDVKM. Trimming removed 6 bases at V and 0 bases at J, with 17 bases between. The CDR3 has 16 residues. The CDR3 spells CASSERSSGTNYGYTF. CDR3 DNA: TGTGCCAGCAGCGAAAGGTCCAGCGGGACTAACTATGGCTACACCTTC.

The chain uses TRBV28 and TRBJ1-4, with 7 bases that match TRBD1. The CDR3 length is 15 residues. The germline CDR1 and CDR2 sequences are MDHEN and SYDVKM. The V segment lost 4 bases and the J segment 7 bases; nucleotides outside the gene matches: 9. This chain's CDR3 is CASSSPGTVGEKLFF. The CDR3 DNA is TGTGCCAGCAGTTCGCCGGGGACAGTGGGTGAAAAACTGTTTTTT.

The chain uses TRBV9 and TRBJ1-6; TRBD1 agrees at 7 bases. After removal of 3 bases from V and 9 bases from J, the junction contained 12 bases not matched to a gene. The V gene's germline CDR1 is SGDLS and CDR2 YYNGEE. The CDR3 runs to 16 residues. The CDR3 DNA reads TGTGCCAGCAGCGCGCCGGGGGCAGGGGGTCGTTCACCCCTCCACTTT. This gives the protein CASSAPGAGGRSPLHF.

The chain has TRBV5-1 and TRBJ1-4; D is undetermined. The CDR3 sequence is 16 residues long. V lost 0 bases, J lost 4 bases, and 13 bases lay in between. The germline V gene has CDR1 SGHRS and CDR2 YFSETQ. The CDR3 reads CASSLVSWPFNEKLFF. In DNA, the CDR3 is TGCGCCAGCAGCTTGGTATCGTGGCCTTTTAATGAAAAACTGTTTTTT.

This chain uses TRBV21-1 with TRBJ2-1; the table's TRBD2 call for D was not verified on the DNA. TRBV21-1 is a listed pseudogene. The CDR3 has 18 residues. The CDR3 DNA follows: TGTGCCAGCAGCAAAGGGCTAGCGGAGGGGAGCTCCTACAATGAGCAGTTCTTC. This sequence encodes CASSKGLAEGSSYNEQFF.

This rearrangement joins TRBV6-1 to TRBJ1-2; D unclear. The V gene's germline CDR1 is MNHNS and CDR2 SASEGT. Trimming shortened V by 2 bases and J by 2 bases, and 6 bases separated the two germline ends. The CDR3 length is 13 residues. The CDR3 DNA sequence: TGTGCCAGCAGTGAATCCGGGAACTATGGCTACACCTTC. Protein: CASSESGNYGYTF.

This clone appeared a few times. The chain employs TRBV9 and TRBJ2-5; 7 nucleotides line up with TRBD1. Per germline, CDR1 SGDLS and CDR2 YYNGEE. The CDR3 runs to 15 residues. With V trimmed by 0 bases and J by 5 bases, 7 bases remained unmatched. CDR3 sequence reads: CASSVEGAGRETQYF. CDR3 nucleotide sequence: TGTGCCAGCAGCGTAGAGGGGGCCGGCCGGGAGACCCAGTACTTC.

The chain is built from TRBV7-7 and TRBJ2-5, with a tentative D call TRBD2 (6 bases). The germline V and J ends were trimmed by 4 bases and 4 bases, with 10 bases remaining between them. The CDR3 extends over 13 amino acids. Germline CDR1 SSHAT, CDR2 FNYEAQ (reference sequence). The CDR3 region has the DNA TGTGCCAGCAGCTCGACTAGTTCAGAGACCCAGTACTTC. Residues: CASSSTSSETQYF.

This clone was observed a handful of times. This rearrangement joins TRBV3-1 (or the pseudogene TRBV3-2) to TRBJ1-2, with D perhaps TRBD1 (5 bases). The CDR3 has 15 residues. CDR1 is LGHDT and CDR2 is YNNKEL in the germline V gene (reference sequence). The V end was cut by 5 bases, the J end by 2 bases, with 15 bases between. CDR3 region: CASSEAWGRNYGYTF. The CDR3 DNA follows: TGTGCCAGCAGCGAAGCCTGGGGCCGGAACTATGGCTACACCTTC.

The gene calls are TRBV10-1 and TRBJ1-6; D uncertain. V was cut by 4 bases and J by 5 bases, with 12 bases left in between. From germline, CDR1 is WNHNN and CDR2 SYGVQD (reference sequence). The length of the CDR3 is 15 residues. CDR3 residues: CASSAGGEHNSPLHF. CDR3 DNA: TGCGCCAGCAGTGCCGGCGGCGAGCATAATTCACCCCTCCACTTT.

The V call is TRBV27, the J call TRBJ2-7; TRBD2 aligns across 7 bases. This CDR3 has 14 amino acids. After removal of 3 bases from V and 1 base from J, the junction contained 3 bases not matched to a gene. Germline V gene sequence: CDR1 MNHEY, CDR2 SMNVEV (reference sequence). The CDR3 nucleotides are TGTGCCAGCAGTTTTGCTAGCGGATCCTACGAGCAGTACGTC. Its protein product is CASSFASGSYEQYV.

The gene calls are TRBV11-2 and TRBJ2-1; possibly TRBD2 for D (6 bases). The CDR3 is made up of 12 amino acids. Germline values: CDR1 SGHAT, CDR2 FQNNGV. V lost 0 bases and J lost 15, with 12 bases in between. CDR3 sequence (DNA): TGTGCCAGCAGCTTAGATGGGACTTATGGGTTCTTC. Its protein product is CASSLDGTYGFF.

The chain combines TRBV28 with TRBJ1-6, with unresolved D. The ends were cut back, 6 bases at V and 6 bases at J, with 12 bases in the middle. In germline, CDR1 is MDHEN, CDR2 SYDVKM. This CDR3 is 14 amino acids long. CDR3 sequence reads: CASSRLEGNSPLHF. The CDR3 DNA follows: TGTGCCAGCAGCCGGCTGGAGGGTAATTCACCCCTCCACTTT.

The chain employs TRBV5-1 and TRBJ1-1, with 7 bases that match TRBD1. The V gene end was trimmed by 0 bases and the J gene end by 4 bases; junction bases not matched to a gene: 3. CDR3 size: 14 residues. Germline loops: CDR1 SGHRS, CDR2 YFSETQ. CDR3 residues: CASSLEDRTTEAFF. CDR3 DNA sequence: TGCGCCAGCAGCTTGGAGGACAGGACCACTGAAGCTTTCTTT.